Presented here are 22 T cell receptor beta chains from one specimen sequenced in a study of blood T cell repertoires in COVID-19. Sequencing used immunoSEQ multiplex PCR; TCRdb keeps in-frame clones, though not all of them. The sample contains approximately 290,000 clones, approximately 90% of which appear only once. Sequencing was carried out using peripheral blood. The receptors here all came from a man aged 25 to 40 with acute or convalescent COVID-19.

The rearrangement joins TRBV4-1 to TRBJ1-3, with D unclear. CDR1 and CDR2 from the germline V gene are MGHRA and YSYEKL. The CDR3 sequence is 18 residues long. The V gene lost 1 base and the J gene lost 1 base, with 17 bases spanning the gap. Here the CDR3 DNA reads TGCGCCAGCAGCCAAGTGTCGTATAGAACAGAGTCTGGAAACACCATATATTTT. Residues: CASSQVSYRTESGNTIYF.

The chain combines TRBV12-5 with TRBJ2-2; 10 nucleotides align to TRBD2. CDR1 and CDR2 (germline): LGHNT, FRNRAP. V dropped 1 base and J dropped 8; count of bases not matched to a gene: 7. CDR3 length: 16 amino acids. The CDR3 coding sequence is TGTGCTAGTGGTTTGGAGCTAGCGGGAGCCGTGGGGGAGCTGTTTTTT. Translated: CASGLELAGAVGELFF.

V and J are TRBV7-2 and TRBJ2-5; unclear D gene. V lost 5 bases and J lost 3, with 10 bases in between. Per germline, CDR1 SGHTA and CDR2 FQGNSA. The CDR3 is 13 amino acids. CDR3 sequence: CASSTYLEETQYF. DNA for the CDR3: TGTGCCAGCAGCACCTACCTAGAAGAGACCCAGTACTTC.

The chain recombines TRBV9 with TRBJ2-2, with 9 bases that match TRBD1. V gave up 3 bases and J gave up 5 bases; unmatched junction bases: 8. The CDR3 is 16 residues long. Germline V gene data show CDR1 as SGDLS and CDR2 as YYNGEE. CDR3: CASSGRDRVETGELFF. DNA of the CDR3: TGTGCCAGCAGCGGCCGGGACAGGGTGGAGACCGGGGAGCTGTTTTTT. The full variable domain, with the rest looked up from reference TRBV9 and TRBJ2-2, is DSGVTQTPKHLITATGQRVTLRCSPRSGDLSVYWYQQSLDQGLQFLIQYYNGEERAKGNILERFSAQQFPDLHSELNLSSLELGDSALYFCASSGRDRVETGELFFGEGSRLTVL.

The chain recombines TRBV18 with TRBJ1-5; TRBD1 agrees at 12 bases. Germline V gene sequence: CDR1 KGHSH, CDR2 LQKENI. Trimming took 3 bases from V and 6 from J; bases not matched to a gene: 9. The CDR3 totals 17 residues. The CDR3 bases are TGTGCCAGCTCACCGCGGGACAGGGGGCGGGAGAGTCAGCCCCAGCATTTT. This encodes CASSPRDRGRESQPQHF. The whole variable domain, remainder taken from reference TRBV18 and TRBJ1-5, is NAGVMQNPRHLVRRRGQEARLRCSPMKGHSHVYWYRQLPEEGLKFMVYLQKENIIDESGMPKERFSAEFPKEGPSILRIQQVVRGDSAAYFCASSPRDRGRESQPQHFGDGTRLSIL.

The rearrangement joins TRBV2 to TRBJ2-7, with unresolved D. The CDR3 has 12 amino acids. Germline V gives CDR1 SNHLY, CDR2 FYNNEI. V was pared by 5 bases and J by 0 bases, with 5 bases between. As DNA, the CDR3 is TGTGCCAGCAGTCCCGTCTCCTACGAGCAGTACTTC. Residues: CASSPVSYEQYF.

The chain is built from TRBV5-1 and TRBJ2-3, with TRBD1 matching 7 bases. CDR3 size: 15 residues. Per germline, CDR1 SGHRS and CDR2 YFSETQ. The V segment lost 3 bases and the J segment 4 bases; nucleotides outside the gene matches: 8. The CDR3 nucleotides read TGCGCCAGCAGCTACCGACAGGGTTCAGCAGATACGCAGTATTTT. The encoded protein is CASSYRQGSADTQYF. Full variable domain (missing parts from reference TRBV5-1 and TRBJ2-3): KAGVTQTPRYLIKTRGQQVTLSCSPISGHRSVSWYQQTPGQGLQFLFEYFSETQRNKGNFPGRFSGRQFSNSRSEMNVSTLELGDSALYLCASSYRQGSADTQYFGPGTRLTVL.

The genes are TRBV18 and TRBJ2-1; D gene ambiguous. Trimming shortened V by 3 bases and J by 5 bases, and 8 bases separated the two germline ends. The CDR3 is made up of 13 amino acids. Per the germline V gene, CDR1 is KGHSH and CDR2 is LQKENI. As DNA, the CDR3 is TGTGCCAGCTCACCCCTCCGGGACAATGAGCAGTTCTTC. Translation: CASSPLRDNEQFF. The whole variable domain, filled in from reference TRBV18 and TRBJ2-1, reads NAGVMQNPRHLVRRRGQEARLRCSPMKGHSHVYWYRQLPEEGLKFMVYLQKENIIDESGMPKERFSAEFPKEGPSILRIQQVVRGDSAAYFCASSPLRDNEQFFGPGTRLTVL.

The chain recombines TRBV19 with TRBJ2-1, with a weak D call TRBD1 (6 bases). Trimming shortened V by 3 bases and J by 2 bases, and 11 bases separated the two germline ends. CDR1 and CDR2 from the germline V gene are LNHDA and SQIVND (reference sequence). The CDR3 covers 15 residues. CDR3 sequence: CASSIQGSTYNEQFF. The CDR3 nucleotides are TGTGCCAGTAGTATCCAGGGGTCCACCTACAATGAGCAGTTCTTC.

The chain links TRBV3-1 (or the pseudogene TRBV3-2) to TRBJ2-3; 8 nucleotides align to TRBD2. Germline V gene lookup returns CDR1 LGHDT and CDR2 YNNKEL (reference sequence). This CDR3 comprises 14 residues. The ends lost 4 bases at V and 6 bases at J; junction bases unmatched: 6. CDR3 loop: CASSRAGLGDTQYF. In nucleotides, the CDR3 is TGTGCCAGCAGCCGAGCGGGACTAGGGGATACGCAGTATTTT.

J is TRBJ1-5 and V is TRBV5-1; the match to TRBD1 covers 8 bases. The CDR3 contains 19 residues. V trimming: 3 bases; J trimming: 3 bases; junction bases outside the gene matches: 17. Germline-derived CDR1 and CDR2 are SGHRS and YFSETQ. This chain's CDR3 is CASSSTSLEGQGYNQPQHF. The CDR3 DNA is TGCGCCAGCAGCTCAACCTCTTTAGAAGGACAGGGTTACAATCAGCCCCAGCATTTT.

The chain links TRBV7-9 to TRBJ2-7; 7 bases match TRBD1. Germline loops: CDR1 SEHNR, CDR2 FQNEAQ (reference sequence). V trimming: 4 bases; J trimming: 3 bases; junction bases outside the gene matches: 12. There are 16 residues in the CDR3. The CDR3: CASSSLIRQGNYEQYF. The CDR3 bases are TGTGCCAGCAGCTCCCTCATCAGACAGGGAAACTACGAGCAGTACTTC.

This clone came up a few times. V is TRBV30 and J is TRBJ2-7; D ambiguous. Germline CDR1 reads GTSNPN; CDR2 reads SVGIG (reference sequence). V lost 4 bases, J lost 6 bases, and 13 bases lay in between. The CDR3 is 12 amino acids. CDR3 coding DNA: TGTGCCTGGACTTACAGCCTGGGCGAGCAGTACTTC. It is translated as CAWTYSLGEQYF.

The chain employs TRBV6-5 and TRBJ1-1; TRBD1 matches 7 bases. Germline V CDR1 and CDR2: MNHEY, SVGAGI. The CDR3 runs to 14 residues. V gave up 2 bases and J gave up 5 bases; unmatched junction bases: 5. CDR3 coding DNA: TGTGCCAGCAGTTACAGGGGGCCGGGGACTGAAGCTTTCTTT. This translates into CASSYRGPGTEAFF.

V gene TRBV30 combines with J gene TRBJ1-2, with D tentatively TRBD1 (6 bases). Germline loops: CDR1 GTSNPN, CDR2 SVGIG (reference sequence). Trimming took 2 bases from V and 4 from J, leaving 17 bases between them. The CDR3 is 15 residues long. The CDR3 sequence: CAWSPVNQGTYGYTF. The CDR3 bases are TGTGCCTGGAGTCCAGTGAATCAGGGGACCTATGGCTACACCTTC.

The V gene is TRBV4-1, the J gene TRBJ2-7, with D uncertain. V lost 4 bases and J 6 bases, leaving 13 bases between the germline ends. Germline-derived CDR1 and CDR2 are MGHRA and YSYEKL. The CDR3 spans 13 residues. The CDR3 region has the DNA TGCGCCAGCAGCCTAAAGTATGAGGCCGAGCAGTACTTC. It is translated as CASSLKYEAEQYF.

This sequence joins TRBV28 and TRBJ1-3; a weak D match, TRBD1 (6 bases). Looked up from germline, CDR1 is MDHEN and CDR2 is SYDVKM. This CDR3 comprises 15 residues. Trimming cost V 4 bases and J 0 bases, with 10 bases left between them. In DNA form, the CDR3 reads TGTGCCAGCAGTTCCTGGACAGCCTCTGGAAACACCATATATTTT. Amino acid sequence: CASSSWTASGNTIYF.

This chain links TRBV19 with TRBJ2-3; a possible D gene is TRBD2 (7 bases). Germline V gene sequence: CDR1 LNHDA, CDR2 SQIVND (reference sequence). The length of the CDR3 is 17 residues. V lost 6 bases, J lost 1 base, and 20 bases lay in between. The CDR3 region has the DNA TGTGCCAGTAGCTCGGGTGGCCGGGGGGCACGCACAGATACGCAGTATTTT. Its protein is CASSSGGRGARTDTQYF.

The CDR3 nucleotides are TGTGCCAGCAGCCCGGCCAGGGCTGGAAACACCATATATTTT. This sequence encodes CASSPARAGNTIYF. The rearrangement uses TRBV5-4 and TRBJ1-3; D possibly corresponds to TRBD1 (5 bases). The V end was cut by 4 bases, the J end by 2 bases, with 10 bases between. CDR3 length: 14 residues. Germline V gene sequence: CDR1 SGHNT, CDR2 YYREEE (reference sequence). The variable domain in full, with the rest retrieved from reference TRBV5-4 and TRBJ1-3, is ETGVTQSPTHLIKTRGQQVTLRCSSQSGHNTVSWYQQALGQGPQFIFQYYREEENGRGNFPPRFSGLQFPNYSSELNVNALELDDSALYLCASSPARAGNTIYFGEGSWLTVV.

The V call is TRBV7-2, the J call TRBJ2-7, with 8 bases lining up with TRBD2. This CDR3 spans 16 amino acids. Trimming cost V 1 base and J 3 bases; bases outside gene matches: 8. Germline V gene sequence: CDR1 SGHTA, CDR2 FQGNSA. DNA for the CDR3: TGTGCCAGCAGCTTAGTGGGAACTAGCGGCCACTACGAGCAGTACTTC. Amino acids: CASSLVGTSGHYEQYF.

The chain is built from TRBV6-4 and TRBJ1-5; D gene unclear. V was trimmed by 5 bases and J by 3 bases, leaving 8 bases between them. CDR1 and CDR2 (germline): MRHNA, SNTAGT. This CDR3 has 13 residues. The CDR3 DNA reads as TGTGCCAGCAGTTCGGAGATCAATCAGCCCCAGCATTTT. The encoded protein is CASSSEINQPQHF.

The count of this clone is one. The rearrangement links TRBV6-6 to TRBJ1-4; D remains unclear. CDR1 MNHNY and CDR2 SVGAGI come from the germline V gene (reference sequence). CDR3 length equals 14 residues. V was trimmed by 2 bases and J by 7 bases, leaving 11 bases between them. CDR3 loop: CASSYDGGGEKLFF. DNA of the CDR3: TGTGCCAGCAGTTACGATGGAGGAGGTGAAAAACTGTTTTTT.